Presented here are 11 T cell receptor beta chains from one specimen sequenced in a study of Graves' ophthalmopathy and Graves' hyperthyroidism listed by TCRdb under 2018. The data were produced on an Illumina HiSeq 2000. For repertoire sequencing, the TCR beta CDR3 regions were amplified from RNA transcripts. A first-round RT-PCR used HTBI primers with the Qiagen OneStep RT-PCR kit, followed by a second-round multiplex PCR, size selection and purification. TCRdb passed the public sequencing reads through fastp at Q25 and MiXCR, retaining productive beta sequences. Rows with a matching CDR3 protein are joined into one entry that keeps the most common DNA and genes. The sample table records 600,000 to 950,000 distinct CDR3 sequences; 40% of these occur just once. Approximately 43% of the sample rests with the top ten. The sample consisted of peripheral blood. These receptors originate from an adult man with Graves' ophthalmopathy.

There are many counts of this clonotype. The chain uses TRBV10-2 and TRBJ1-1, with D tentatively TRBD1 (6 bases). The CDR3 sequence is 13 residues long. Germline values: CDR1 WSHSY, CDR2 SAAADI. V was shortened by 6 bases and J by 0 bases, with 8 bases between the two germline ends. CDR3: CASRRGVNTEAFF. The CDR3 DNA follows: TGCGCCAGCAGAAGGGGGGTGAACACTGAAGCTTTCTTT.

This clonotype was recorded a few times. This rearrangement joins TRBV20-1 to TRBJ2-7; TRBD2 aligns across 9 bases. Germline V gene sequence: CDR1 DFQATT, CDR2 SNEGSKA (reference sequence). With V trimmed by 1 base and J by 1 base, 2 bases remained unmatched. CDR3 size: 14 residues. CDR3 loop: CSARVLAGSYEQYF. The CDR3 DNA follows: TGCAGTGCTAGAGTCCTAGCGGGATCCTACGAGCAGTACTTC.

Comments on this clonotype: Just one base apart from a much larger clone, this may be a read error. The chain has TRBV7-9 and TRBJ2-7; possible D gene TRBD2, 6 bases. Germline lookup yields CDR1 SEHNR and CDR2 FQNEAQ (reference sequence). The V end lost 5 bases, the J end lost 7 bases, and 21 bases lay between the germline ends. The CDR3 length is 15 residues. The CDR3 here is CASSPLGRLGGEQYF. The DNA for the CDR3 is TGTGCCAGCAGCCCTCTCGGGAGACTAGGAGGGGAGCAGTACTTC.

V gene TRBV20-1 combines with J gene TRBJ1-5, with TRBD1 identical over 7 bases. The CDR3 is made up of 14 amino acids. The germline gives CDR1 DFQATT, CDR2 SNEGSKA (reference sequence). V lost 2 bases to trimming and J lost 5 bases; unmatched junction nucleotides: 6. The CDR3 loop reads CSARQQGTYQPQHF. The CDR3 bases are TGCAGTGCTAGACAACAGGGGACTTATCAGCCCCAGCATTTT.

The chain is built from TRBV12-3 or TRBV12-4 and TRBJ1-1; a weak D match, TRBD1 (6 bases). Trimming took 4 bases from V and 10 from J, leaving 13 bases between them. The CDR3 is 12 amino acids. CDR3 protein: CASSSGQRVAFF. For the CDR3, the DNA is TGTGCCAGCAGTTCAGGACAGAGAGTAGCTTTCTTT.

The CDR3 region is CASSVGGFGGTDTQYF. CDR3 nucleotides: TGTGCCAGCAGCGTAGGAGGCTTCGGAGGCACAGATACGCAGTATTTT. The rearrangement uses TRBV9 and TRBJ2-3; no clear D gene. The CDR3 loop spans 16 amino acids. V lost 0 bases and J lost 1, with 12 bases in between. Germline assignment: CDR1 SGDLS and CDR2 YYNGEE.

In this sample, this clonotype turned up many times. The V and J genes are TRBV10-3 and TRBJ1-5; TRBD1 agrees at 12 bases. CDR1 ENHRY and CDR2 SYGVKD come from the germline V gene. The CDR3 totals 16 residues. Trimming removed 2 bases from V and 6 bases from J; junction bases left unmatched: 5. CDR3 region: CAISEGTGGDGQPQHF. CDR3 bases: TGTGCCATCAGTGAGGGGACAGGGGGCGATGGTCAGCCCCAGCATTTT.

J is TRBJ1-5 and V is TRBV15; no clear D gene. The CDR3 is 15 amino acids. Trimming shortened V by 5 bases and J by 2 bases, and 13 bases separated the two germline ends. Germline V gives CDR1 LNHNV, CDR2 YYDKDF (reference sequence). CDR3 DNA sequence: TGTGCCACCAGCCGAGGGATGTCAGGCAATCAGCCCCAGCATTTT. This gives the protein CATSRGMSGNQPQHF. The full variable domain, completed using reference TRBV15 and TRBJ1-5, is DAMVIQNPRYQVTQFGKPVTLSCSQTLNHNVMYWYQQKSSQAPKLLFHYYDKDFNNEADTPDNFQSRRPNTSFCFLDIRSPGLGDTAMYLCATSRGMSGNQPQHFGDGTRLSIL.

This clonotype was counted a few times. The V gene is TRBV12-3 or TRBV12-4, the J gene TRBJ1-1; D perhaps matches TRBD1 (5 bases). The length of the CDR3 is 14 residues. Trimming removed 4 bases from V and 6 bases from J, with 15 bases in between. CDR3 DNA sequence: TGTGCCAGCAGTTATCATCAGGGTAAGGCTGAAGCTTTCTTT. As protein: CASSYHQGKAEAFF.

The chain is built from TRBV2 and TRBJ2-3, with D possibly TRBD2 on 6 matching bases. Trimming removed 5 bases from V and 1 base from J, with 16 bases in between. Germline CDR1 SNHLY, CDR2 FYNNEI. The CDR3 consists of 16 residues. CDR3 nucleotide sequence: TGTGCCAGCAGTCGGGACGGCAGGGAGGGCACAGATACGCAGTATTTT. It translates to CASSRDGREGTDTQYF.

This rearrangement joins TRBV9 to TRBJ2-5, with D possibly called TRBD1 or TRBD2 (5 bases each). Germline lookup yields CDR1 SGDLS and CDR2 YYNGEE. V was trimmed by 3 bases and J by 5 bases, leaving 14 bases between them. This CDR3 comprises 14 residues. The CDR3 DNA reads TGTGCCAGCAGCGCGGGACCTGATGGCGAGACCCAGTACTTC. It yields the protein CASSAGPDGETQYF.